Shown below are 6 T cell receptor beta chains from a single sample sequenced in a study of T cell responses to AZD1222 COVID-19 vaccine. The assay was immunoSEQ multiplex PCR, and TCRdb's table has in-frame clones only and misses some. The sample carries under 200,000 clones, 92% recorded once. The sequencing used peripheral blood, collected 28 days after the second AZD1222 dose. The receptors stem from an adult who received the AZD1222 COVID-19 vaccine.

This chain joins TRBV5-6 and TRBJ1-4; the match to TRBD1 covers 10 bases. The CDR3 covers 15 residues. V dropped 3 bases and J dropped 8; count of bases not matched to a gene: 7. The germline V gene has CDR1 SGHDT and CDR2 YYEEEE. The CDR3 DNA reads as TGTGCCAGCAGCTCCCCGACAGGGGGCGGAGAAAAACTGTTTTTT. It is translated as CASSSPTGGGEKLFF.

The rearrangement links TRBV7-6 to TRBJ1-4, with D possibly being TRBD1 (5 bases). V shed 5 bases and J shed 10 bases, with 17 bases lying between them. Looked up from germline, CDR1 is SGHVS and CDR2 is FNYEAQ. The CDR3 extends over 14 amino acids. The CDR3 reads CASSPTGPPGKLFF. The CDR3, as DNA: TGTGCCAGCAGCCCGACGGGACCCCCGGGAAAACTGTTTTTT.

V gene TRBV19 combines with J gene TRBJ1-5; no clear D. V was cut by 8 bases and J by 0 bases, with 11 bases left in between. Germline V gene sequence: CDR1 LNHDA, CDR2 SQIVND (reference sequence). CDR3 length: 14 residues. The DNA of the CDR3 is TGTGCCAGTTCCCTGATTATTAGCAATCAGCCCCAGCATTTT. Protein sequence: CASSLIISNQPQHF.

This clone is a singleton in its sample. The CDR3: CASSLIGTGNYGYTF. The CDR3 DNA sequence: TGTGCCAGCAGTTTAATTGGGACAGGCAACTATGGCTACACCTTC. The gene calls are TRBV27 and TRBJ1-2; TRBD1 matches 8 bases. Germline V lookup: CDR1 MNHEY, CDR2 SMNVEV (reference sequence). V lost 2 bases to trimming and J lost 2 bases; unmatched junction nucleotides: 4. The CDR3 extends over 15 amino acids.

The chain employs TRBV19 and TRBJ1-1; D might be TRBD1 (6 bases). The CDR3 contains 14 residues. Germline V gene sequence: CDR1 LNHDA, CDR2 SQIVND (reference sequence). V lost 5 bases and J 1 base, leaving 11 bases between the germline ends. CDR3 in DNA: TGTGCCAGTAGTCCGATACAGGGGAACACTGAAGCTTTCTTT. Protein product: CASSPIQGNTEAFF.

The V gene is TRBV14, the J gene TRBJ2-5; possible D gene TRBD1, 6 bases. Trimming left V 0 bases short and J 4 bases short, with 12 bases between. The CDR3 spans 15 residues. Germline V gene data show CDR1 as SGHDN and CDR2 as FVKESK. The CDR3 DNA is TGTGCCAGCAGCCAAGATTCTCGCAGGGGAGAGACCCAGTACTTC. Its protein product is CASSQDSRRGETQYF.